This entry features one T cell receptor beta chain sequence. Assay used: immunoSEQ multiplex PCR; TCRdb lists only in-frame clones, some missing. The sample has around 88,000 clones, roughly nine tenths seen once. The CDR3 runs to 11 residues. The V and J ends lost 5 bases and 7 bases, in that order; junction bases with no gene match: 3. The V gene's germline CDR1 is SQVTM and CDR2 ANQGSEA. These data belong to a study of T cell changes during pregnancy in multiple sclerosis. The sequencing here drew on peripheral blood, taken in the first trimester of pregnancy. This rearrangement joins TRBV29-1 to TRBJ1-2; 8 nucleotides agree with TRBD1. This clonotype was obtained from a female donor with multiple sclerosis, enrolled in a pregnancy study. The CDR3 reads CSVYDRGGYTF. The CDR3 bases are TGCAGCGTTTACGACAGGGGTGGCTACACCTTC.